The clone carrying this T cell receptor beta chain was counted ten times or more. Stable Graves' hyperthyroidism meant no ophthalmopathy progression within 18 months. Hyperthyroidism had been newly diagnosed in patients aged 18 to 65, and its duration was under 2 months. Not enrolled were patients with uncontrolled infection, other autoimmune disease, pregnancy or lactation. The PBMCs were sourced from fresh peripheral blood (about 10 ml). The entry originates in a study of T cells in Graves' hyperthyroidism and ophthalmopathy. The CDR3 has 13 residues. V gave up 5 bases and J gave up 9 bases, with 14 bases separating them. Germline-derived CDR1 and CDR2 are SEHNR and FQNEAQ (reference sequence). Using RNA transcripts as the source, TCR beta CDR3 regions were amplified. First-round RT-PCR of the TCR CDR3 relied on the HTBI primer set. In TCRdb, the multiplex PCR reads were re-called with MiXCR into one record per CDR3 protein. The sample has hundreds of thousands of distinct CDR3 sequences; 14% are singletons.

The source material was blood. The rearrangement uses TRBV7-9 and TRBJ2-1; D not resolved. The receptor comes from a woman in her late teens or twenties with Graves' hyperthyroidism. CDR3 coding DNA: TGTGCCAGCAGCAGTAACACAATCGGTGAGCAGTTCTTC. It specifies CASSSNTIGEQFF. Supplemented by reference TRBV7-9 and TRBJ2-1, the full variable domain reads DTGVSQNPRHKITKRGQNVTFRCDPISEHNRLYWYRQTLGQGPEFLTYFQNEAQLEKSRLLSDRFSAERPKGSFSTLEIQRTEQGDSAMYLCASSSNTIGEQFFGPGTRLTVL.